This TCR beta chain was sequenced during a study of T-cell memory formation after mild COVID-19. Study as a whole: Clusters of TCRs were largely donor specific.

On this clonotype itself: Its antigen is still unknown. This may stem from a read error, because a much larger clone lies one nucleotide away.

Findings and caveats of the study: Later expanders leaned CD4+, whereas clones that contracted between day 15 and 85 were balanced CD4/CD8. Mainly in CM and EM were contracting CD4+ clones; CD8+ were in EMRA. Some SARS-CoV-2-responding clones were already detected in memory before infection.

TCRdb re-derived calls from the 5' RACE reads in MiXCR, one entry per CDR3 protein. Of about 210,000 distinct CDR3 sequences in the sample, 10% were seen once. This CDR3 is built from 16 residues. Germline trimming cut 6 bases from V and 4 bases from J; bases unmatched to any gene: 9. Germline CDR1 reads SGHRS; CDR2 reads YFSETQ. The specimen was PBMCs or a T cell subset sorted from them (not recorded which). V usage is TRBV5-1 and J usage is TRBJ2-3, with 12 nucleotides matching TRBD2. The source of this sequence is a man younger than 30 who had mild COVID-19 (a few samples of this study predate the infection). Cell type and time point are not known. The CDR3 region has the DNA TGCGCCAGCATCCGGCTAGCGGGGGGGCAGTCAGATACGCAGTATTTT. This gives the protein CASIRLAGGQSDTQYF. Using reference TRBV5-1 and TRBJ2-3 for the parts outside the CDR3, the full variable domain is KAGVTQTPRYLIKTRGQQVTLSCSPISGHRSVSWYQQTPGQGLQFLFEYFSETQRNKGNFPGRFSGRQFSNSRSEMNVSTLELGDSALYLCASIRLAGGQSDTQYFGPGTRLTVL.